A single sample is the source of the 17 T cell receptor beta chains below, sequenced in a study of radiotherapy plus CTLA-4 blockade in lung cancer. Here immunoSEQ multiplex PCR was the method, and the copy in TCRdb shows in-frame clones only, minus some. The sample lists more than 25,000 clones; around three quarters were seen once. The source was peripheral blood, collected from a patient treated with radiotherapy plus ipilimumab. The receptors originated from a human donor with non-small cell lung cancer that progressed on radiotherapy plus ipilimumab.

Here the CDR3 reads CASSSTLLAEWNNEQFF. The CDR3 DNA follows: TGTGCCAGCAGCTCTACCCTTCTAGCGGAATGGAACAATGAGCAGTTCTTC. The chain joins TRBV11-1 to TRBJ2-1; 7 bases are shared with TRBD2. Germline lookup yields CDR1 SGHAT and CDR2 FQDESV (reference sequence). The CDR3 is 17 residues long. After removal of 4 bases from V and 5 bases from J, the junction contained 14 bases not matched to a gene.

The chain uses TRBV5-5 and TRBJ1-2, with a tentative D call TRBD1 (6 bases). The CDR3 loop spans 15 amino acids. Germline loops: CDR1 SGHKS, CDR2 YYEKEE (reference sequence). With 4 bases removed from V and 0 bases from J, the gap between germline ends came to 13 bases. CDR3 DNA sequence: TGTGCCAGCAGCCCAGAGACAGGAACTAACTATGGCTACACCTTC. It yields the protein CASSPETGTNYGYTF.

Worth noting for this clone: One junction end does not reproduce the germline sequence, and a read error may be involved. The V and J genes are TRBV5-1 and TRBJ2-7, with D unclear. CDR3 length equals 16 residues. CDR1 and CDR2 (germline): SGHRS, YFSETQ. The CDR3 here is CTSSLSHLGSSYEQYF. The CDR3 DNA follows: TGCACCAGCAGCTTATCTCATCTCGGGTCCTCCTACGAGCAGTACTTC.

The genes are TRBV10-3 and TRBJ2-1; TRBD2 aligns across 8 bases. Germline V lookup: CDR1 ENHRY, CDR2 SYGVKD. CDR3 length equals 14 residues. The J segment lost 5 bases and the V segment lost 11 bases, leaving 11 bases of the junction unmatched. This chain's CDR3 is CASSSGGPNNEQFF. DNA of the CDR3: TGTGCCTCCTCGAGCGGGGGCCCCAACAATGAGCAGTTCTTC.

The V call is TRBV7-8, the J call TRBJ1-2, with 8 bases aligning to TRBD1. The germline CDR1 and CDR2 sequences are SGHVS and FQNEAQ. After removal of 5 bases from V and 0 bases from J, the junction contained 8 bases not matched to a gene. This CDR3 has 16 residues. CDR3 amino acids: CASSQEDRAANYGYTF. The CDR3, as DNA: TGTGCCAGCAGCCAAGAGGACAGGGCAGCTAACTATGGCTACACCTTC. Looking up the rest from reference TRBV7-8 and TRBJ1-2 gives the full variable domain: GAGVSQSPRYKVAKRGQDVALRCDPISGHVSLFWYQQALGQGPEFLTYFQNEAQLDKSGLPSDRFFAERPEGSVSTLKIQRTQQEDSAVYLCASSQEDRAANYGYTFGSGTRLTVV.

Comments on this clone: One end of the junction fails to match germline, which may point to a read error. This chain connects TRBV7-7 to TRBJ2-5; D ambiguous. Germline CDR1 is SSHAT and CDR2 is FNYEAQ (reference sequence). This CDR3 is built from 15 residues. The CDR3 spells CASSTGRTYQETQYF. CDR3 DNA: TGTGCTAGCAGCACCGGACGGACGTACCAAGAGACCCAGTACTTC.

This sequence joins TRBV9 and TRBJ2-3; 10 bases map to TRBD2. Germline values: CDR1 SGDLS, CDR2 YYNGEE. With 4 bases clipped from V and 2 bases from J, the junction kept 4 bases outside the gene matches. This CDR3 comprises 15 residues. DNA of the CDR3: TGTGCCAGCAGCCCCGGACTAGCGGACACAGATACGCAGTATTTT. Its protein is CASSPGLADTDTQYF.

J is TRBJ1-2 and V is TRBV2; TRBD1 agrees at 9 bases. Germline V lookup: CDR1 SNHLY, CDR2 FYNNEI. The J segment lost 5 bases and the V segment lost 0 bases, leaving 4 bases of the junction unmatched. The CDR3 extends over 15 amino acids. The CDR3 sequence is CASSEALQGAYGYTF. In DNA form, the CDR3 reads TGTGCCAGCAGTGAAGCTCTACAGGGGGCTTATGGCTACACCTTC. The whole variable domain, remainder taken from reference TRBV2 and TRBJ1-2, is EPEVTQTPSHQVTQMGQEVILRCVPISNHLYFYWYRQILGQKVEFLVSFYNNEISEKSEIFDDQFSVERPDGSNFTLKIRSTKLEDSAMYFCASSEALQGAYGYTFGSGTRLTVV.

The V gene is TRBV9, the J gene TRBJ1-5, with a weak D call TRBD1 (6 bases). CDR1 is SGDLS and CDR2 is YYNGEE in the germline V gene. Trimming pared 0 bases from V and 6 bases from J, leaving 10 bases between. The CDR3 is 14 amino acids. The DNA for the CDR3 is TGTGCCAGCAGCGTAGAGGGGACATCTCAGCCCCAGCATTTT. As protein: CASSVEGTSQPQHF. Full variable domain (remainder filled in from reference TRBV9 and TRBJ1-5): DSGVTQTPKHLITATGQRVTLRCSPRSGDLSVYWYQQSLDQGLQFLIQYYNGEERAKGNILERFSAQQFPDLHSELNLSSLELGDSALYFCASSVEGTSQPQHFGDGTRLSIL.

The chain is built from TRBV7-9 and TRBJ2-1, with D perhaps given as TRBD1 or TRBD2 (5 bases each). This CDR3 contains 15 residues. V lost 4 bases to trimming and J lost 5 bases, with 15 bases between them. CDR1 is SEHNR, CDR2 FQNEAQ, per germline (reference sequence). The CDR3 DNA sequence: TGTGCCAGCAGCTCTTCCGGGACGGAAGACAATGAGCAGTTCTTC. Translated, it gives CASSSSGTEDNEQFF.

V is TRBV19 and J is TRBJ1-1, with unresolved D. This CDR3 contains 13 residues. Trimming left V 9 bases short and J 4 bases short, with 15 bases between. Germline V CDR1 and CDR2: LNHDA, SQIVND (reference sequence). CDR3 region: CASSRGRGTEAFF. CDR3 nucleotide sequence: TGTGCCAGCTCCCGAGGGAGAGGCACTGAAGCTTTCTTT.

CDR3 protein: CASSLEGSGNTGELFF. In DNA, the CDR3 is TGTGCCAGCAGCTTAGAAGGCTCAGGGAACACCGGGGAGCTGTTTTTT. The chain employs TRBV7-8 and TRBJ2-2; unclear D gene. Germline V gene sequence: CDR1 SGHVS, CDR2 FQNEAQ. Trimming removed 1 base from V and 1 base from J, with 10 bases in between. This CDR3 comprises 16 residues. Full variable domain (rest looked up from reference TRBV7-8 and TRBJ2-2): GAGVSQSPRYKVAKRGQDVALRCDPISGHVSLFWYQQALGQGPEFLTYFQNEAQLDKSGLPSDRFFAERPEGSVSTLKIQRTQQEDSAVYLCASSLEGSGNTGELFFGEGSRLTVL.

This chain joins TRBV30 and TRBJ2-5; weak D call: TRBD2 (6 bases). This CDR3 spans 14 amino acids. The V gene's germline CDR1 is GTSNPN and CDR2 SVGIG (reference sequence). Trimming left V 1 base short and J 5 bases short, with 14 bases between. CDR3 loop: CAWSAPGRSETQYF. DNA of the CDR3: TGTGCCTGGAGTGCCCCCGGGAGATCGGAGACCCAGTACTTC.

The chain joins TRBV30 to TRBJ2-5, with 9 nucleotides matching TRBD1. The closer fit of TRBJ2-7 to the DNA end suggests the J call may be wrong. Germline V gives CDR1 GTSNPN, CDR2 SVGIG (reference sequence). This CDR3 contains 12 residues. CDR3 DNA: TGTGCCTGGAGTGAACAGGGGGCCGAGCAGTACTTC. Its translation: CAWSEQGAEQYF.

The J gene is TRBJ2-7, the V gene TRBV14; D might be TRBD2 (5 bases). Germline V gene lookup returns CDR1 SGHDN and CDR2 FVKESK. CDR3 length: 15 residues. Trimming removed 1 base from V and 2 bases from J, with 12 bases in between. CDR3 amino acids: CASSQAGLATYEQYF. DNA of the CDR3: TGTGCCAGCAGCCAAGCGGGGTTGGCCACCTACGAGCAGTACTTC.

This sequence joins TRBV28 and TRBJ2-7; D is possibly TRBD1 or TRBD2 (6 bases each). The CDR3 is made up of 15 amino acids. The germline CDR1 and CDR2 sequences are MDHEN and SYDVKM. V gave up 1 base and J gave up 4 bases, with 14 bases separating them. CDR3 region: CASSLYRGPGYEQYF. In DNA, the CDR3 is TGTGCCAGCAGTTTATACCGGGGGCCAGGGTACGAGCAGTACTTC.

V usage is TRBV9 and J usage is TRBJ2-7; D is perhaps TRBD2 (6 bases). The CDR3 totals 15 residues. Per germline, CDR1 SGDLS and CDR2 YYNGEE. Deletions cut 0 bases from V and 0 bases from J, with 10 bases between. The DNA for the CDR3 is TGTGCCAGCAGCGTAGCGGCGGGGAACTCCTACGAGCAGTACTTC. This encodes CASSVAAGNSYEQYF. Full variable domain (missing parts from reference TRBV9 and TRBJ2-7): DSGVTQTPKHLITATGQRVTLRCSPRSGDLSVYWYQQSLDQGLQFLIQYYNGEERAKGNILERFSAQQFPDLHSELNLSSLELGDSALYFCASSVAAGNSYEQYFGPGTRLTVT.